A selection of T cell receptor beta chains follows, all from one sample in a study of blood T cells in healthy people across ages. TCRdb reanalysed the 5' RACE reads using MiXCR and keeps one entry per CDR3 protein. The sample holds approximately 1.5 million distinct CDR3 sequences, approximately 39% seen once. Sequenced: blood. Receptors were obtained from a woman under 30 in good health. Each CDR3 is given with its conserved first and last residue. A D gene is named only where the DNA matches it firmly. The size of a clone is reported for some rows only, either as once, few or many, or as a class for expanded clones.

D	size	V	J	DNA	CDR3
.	.	TRBV2	TRBJ1-2	TGTGCCAGCAGTGAAGTGGGCAGGAGTCACTATGGCTACACCTTC	CASSEVGRSHYGYTF
.	.	TRBV4-3	TRBJ2-2	TGCGCCAGCAGCGGGGCATCCGGGGAGCTGTTTTTT	CASSGASGELFF
TRBD1	few	TRBV12-3/TRBV12-4	TRBJ2-3	TGTGCCACTTGGACAGGGGACACAGATACGCAGTATTTT	CATWTGDTDTQYF
.	few	TRBV25-1	TRBJ1-2	TGTGCCAGCAGTGAAGTGGGGGCGTGGGGCTACACCTTC	CASSEVGAWGYTF
.	few	TRBV18	TRBJ2-3	TGTGCCAGCTCACTTGGGGCCGGTTCTAGCACAGATACGCAGTATTTT	CASSLGAGSSTDTQYF
.	.	TRBV21-1	TRBJ2-7	TGTGCCAGCAGCACCCATTCTCTCCCAGGGTCCTACGAGCAGTACTTC	CASSTHSLPGSYEQYF
TRBD1	.	TRBV4-3	TRBJ1-2	TGCGCCAGCAGCCAGGCCGGGACAGGTTATGGCTACACCTTC	CASSQAGTGYGYTF
.	.	TRBV4-3	TRBJ2-6	TGCGCCAGCAGCCAAGTACGGGCAGGGGCTTTCGCTGGGGCCAACGTCCTGACTTTC	CASSQVRAGAFAGANVLTF
TRBD1	few	TRBV6-5	TRBJ1-5	TGTGCCAGCAGTTACGACAGGGGCCTAGGGCCCCAGCATTTT	CASSYDRGLGPQHF
.	.	TRBV28	TRBJ1-5	TGTGCCAGCAGTTTTTCTGGCAGTTTCAATCAGCCCCAGCATTTT	CASSFSGSFNQPQHF
TRBD1	few	TRBV5-1	TRBJ2-7	TGCGCCAGCAGCTTGTTCAGGGGGCTGTACGAGCAGTACTTC	CASSLFRGLYEQYF
TRBD1	.	TRBV20-1	TRBJ1-2	TGCAGTGCCACATACCCTCAGGGGGTCTATGGCTACACCTTC	CSATYPQGVYGYTF
.	.	TRBV27	TRBJ2-7	TGTGCCAGCAAAGGACAGACAGGCGAGCAGTACTTC	CASKGQTGEQYF
.	.	TRBV30	TRBJ2-3	TGTGCCGGGAGTGCGATGAGAGATACGCAGTATTTT	CAGSAMRDTQYF
.	.	TRBV6-6	TRBJ2-5	TGTGCCAGCAGTTATCCTAGAAACGATGAGCAGTACTTC	CASSYPRNDEQYF
.	.	TRBV25-1	TRBJ1-2	TGTGCCAGCAGTGAATTAGGAAGAGGGGCTGAGGATGGCTACACCTTC	CASSELGRGAEDGYTF
.	.	TRBV5-6	TRBJ2-7	TGTGCCAGCAGTAGGGCGGGGAACAGCTACGAGCAGTACTTC	CASSRAGNSYEQYF
TRBD1	.	TRBV27	TRBJ2-7	TGTACCAGCAGTTTTGGACAGGGAGCCTACGAGCAGTACTTC	CTSSFGQGAYEQYF
TRBD1	.	TRBV18	TRBJ1-1	TGTGCCAGCTCACCGGGACAGAAGACTGTGAACACTGAAGCTTTCTTT	CASSPGQKTVNTEAFF
.	.	TRBV12-5	TRBJ2-7	TGTGCTAGTGGTTTGGACTACAGCCCAACCTACGAGCAGTACTTC	CASGLDYSPTYEQYF
TRBD1	.	TRBV2	TRBJ1-5	TGTGCCAGCAGGGGACAGGGGAGTCAAGGGCCCCAGCATTTT	CASRGQGSQGPQHF
TRBD2	.	TRBV29-1	TRBJ2-1	TGCAGCGTTGAAGGGCTAGCGGGGGGAGGTGAGCAGTTCTTC	CSVEGLAGGGEQFF
.	.	TRBV20-1	TRBJ2-1	TGCAGTGCTCTTCGAGACAATGAGCAGTTCTTC	CSALRDNEQFF
TRBD1	.	TRBV10-1	TRBJ1-1	TGCGCCAGCAGTGGACAGGGAGTTCTTGAAGCTTTCTTT	CASSGQGVLEAFF
.	.	TRBV9	TRBJ2-4	TGTGCCAGCAGCGCCGATGGTTGGCACAATGAGCAGTACTTC	CASSADGWHNEQYF
.	few	TRBV20-1	TRBJ2-1	TGCAGTGCTCCCTATCGGGATGAGCAGTTCTTC	CSAPYRDEQFF
.	few	TRBV7-9	TRBJ1-6	TGTGCCAGCAGTTTGAGGGGTGAGGATTCACCCCTCCACTTT	CASSLRGEDSPLHF
.	few	TRBV7-3	TRBJ1-2	TGTGCCAGCAGCCCGGGGGTAGGGGTCAGCTATGGCTACACCTTC	CASSPGVGVSYGYTF
.	.	TRBV7-2	TRBJ2-3	TGTGCCAGCAGCTTAGGAGGGATGGGGCACACAGATACGCAGTATTTT	CASSLGGMGHTDTQYF
.	few	TRBV7-9	TRBJ2-3	TGTGCCAGCAGCATTCGGGGCGCAGATACGCAGTATTTT	CASSIRGADTQYF
.	few	TRBV6-2/TRBV6-3	TRBJ2-1	TGTGCCAGCAGTTGGACCGCGTACAATGAGCAGTTCTTC	CASSWTAYNEQFF
TRBD1	.	TRBV12-3/TRBV12-4	TRBJ1-5	TGTGCCAGCAGGTCAACAGGGGTCCTACATCAGCCCCAGCATTTT	CASRSTGVLHQPQHF
TRBD2	.	TRBV20-1	TRBJ2-5	TGCAGTGCCCCAAGAGCGGGAGGACGAGAGACCCAGTACTTC	CSAPRAGGRETQYF
.	.	TRBV10-3	TRBJ2-7	TGTGCCATCAGTGAGTCGTATTTGGACCACGAGCAGTACTTC	CAISESYLDHEQYF
TRBD1	.	TRBV6-5	TRBJ2-7	TGTGCCAGCAGTTACTCTTGGGGACAGGGCAACCGCGAGCAGTACTTC	CASSYSWGQGNREQYF
.	few	TRBV29-1	TRBJ2-7	TGCAGCGTTGAAGTGGATTTCGAGCAGTACTTC	CSVEVDFEQYF
.	many	TRBV2	TRBJ2-3	TGTGCCAGCAGTGACAGGGGCGGCACAGATACGCAGTATTTT	CASSDRGGTDTQYF
.	.	TRBV5-6	TRBJ2-1	TGTGCCAGCAGCTTCCCGGGGTGGAGGGGGGACTACAATGAGCAGTTCTTC	CASSFPGWRGDYNEQFF
.	.	TRBV7-2	TRBJ2-1	TGTGCCAGTGTCGACCGAGCTACCTACAATGAGCAGTTCTTC	CASVDRATYNEQFF
.	.	TRBV20-1	TRBJ1-5	TGCAGTGCTAGAGATAAGGGGGGGCCCCAGCATTTT	CSARDKGGPQHF
.	.	TRBV15	TRBJ2-5	TGTGCCACCAGCAGAGATATGGGGTCACAAGAGACCCAGTACTTC	CATSRDMGSQETQYF
.	.	TRBV20-1	TRBJ2-3	TGCAGTGCTAGACACCGGGCAACGGGGTCAGATACGCAGTATTTT	CSARHRATGSDTQYF
.	.	TRBV20-1	TRBJ2-7	TGCAGTGCTAGGGCTCACGGGGTCTACGAGCAGTACTTC	CSARAHGVYEQYF
.	.	TRBV16	TRBJ1-1	TGTGCCAGCAGCCAATCGAAGGTGTTCGGGGAGAACACTGAAGCTTTCTTT	CASSQSKVFGENTEAFF
TRBD2	few	TRBV28	TRBJ2-7	TGTGCCAGCGGCGACGGGACTACCATCTACGAGCAGTACTTC	CASGDGTTIYEQYF
TRBD1	.	TRBV5-1	TRBJ1-4	TGCGCCAGCAGCTGGACGACAGGGGGCGGAGAAAAACTGTTTTTT	CASSWTTGGGEKLFF
TRBD2	many	TRBV5-1	TRBJ2-7	TGCGCCAGCAGACTAGCGGAGACCTACAATGAGCAGTACTTC	CASRLAETYNEQYF
TRBD1	.	TRBV10-3	TRBJ1-2	TGTGCCATCAGTAAAGGGACAGCCGGCGGTGGTGGCTACACCTTC	CAISKGTAGGGGYTF
.	.	TRBV5-4	TRBJ2-5	TGTGCCAGCAGCTTGGACTACTCTACTCTCCAAGAGACCCAGTACTTC	CASSLDYSTLQETQYF
.	.	TRBV29-1	TRBJ2-3	TGCAGCGTTGAAGGGCAGATGATTACGCAGTATTTT	CSVEGQMITQYF
TRBD2	once	TRBV27	TRBJ2-7	TGTGCCAGCACTAGCGGGAGAGGGAACGAGCAGTACTTC	CASTSGRGNEQYF
TRBD2	.	TRBV5-1	TRBJ2-7	TGCGCCAGCAGCTTGGCCAGCGGGACTCTCAACTACGAGCAGTACTTC	CASSLASGTLNYEQYF